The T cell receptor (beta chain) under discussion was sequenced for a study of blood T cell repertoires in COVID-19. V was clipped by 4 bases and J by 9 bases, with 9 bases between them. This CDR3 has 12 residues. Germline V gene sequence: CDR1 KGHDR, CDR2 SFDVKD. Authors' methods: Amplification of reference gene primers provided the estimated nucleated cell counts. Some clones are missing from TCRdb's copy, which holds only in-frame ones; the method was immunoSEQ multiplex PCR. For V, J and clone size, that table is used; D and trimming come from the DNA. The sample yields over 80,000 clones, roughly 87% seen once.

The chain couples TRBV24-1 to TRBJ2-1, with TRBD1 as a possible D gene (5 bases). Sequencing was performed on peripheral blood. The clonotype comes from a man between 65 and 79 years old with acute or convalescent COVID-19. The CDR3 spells CATSDRAGEQFF. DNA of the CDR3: TGTGCCACCAGTGACAGGGCCGGTGAGCAGTTCTTC.